A single sample is the source of the 30 T cell receptor beta chains below, sequenced in a study of T cell clonality in common variable immunodeficiency. Study-wide points: Common variable immunodeficiency TCR beta sequences reportedly had fewer deletions and N-nucleotide insertions.

These receptors' antigens are unknown. Profiling relied on immunoSEQ multiplex PCR, and the TCRdb table lists in-frame clones only, not all of them. This sample has 25,000 to 35,000 clones, each found more than once. Source material: peripheral blood mononuclear cells. All receptors come from a human donor with common variable immunodeficiency.

This clone occurred a few times. The read ends 3 residues early relative to the CDR3; the germline J gene fills the gap. The V and J genes are TRBV7-6 and TRBJ2-3; TRBD2 matches at 13 bases. The CDR3 length is 16 residues. Germline loops: CDR1 SGHVS, CDR2 FNYEAQ. V lost 5 bases to trimming and J lost 3 bases; unmatched junction nucleotides: 5. CDR3 sequence: CASSLGLAGTTDTQYF. The CDR3 bases that were read are TGTGCCAGCAGCCTGGGACTAGCGGGGACTACAGATACG.

This clone appeared a few times. The CDR3 goes on 3 residues after the read ends, and that part is filled in from the germline J gene. The chain couples TRBV6-2 or TRBV6-3 to TRBJ2-7; 7 bases fit TRBD2. Losses at the gene ends were 6 bases for V and 5 bases for J; bases not matched to a gene: 13. The CDR3 is made up of 15 amino acids. Germline values: CDR1 MNHEY, CDR2 SVGEGT. The CDR3 sequence is CASRPIGLVSNEQYF. The CDR3 DNA, read in part, is TGTGCCAGCAGACCGATCGGACTAGTTTCCAACGAG.

The sequenced part of the CDR3 DNA is TGTGCCTGGAGGCGGGACAGCAATTCACCC. This codes for CAWRRDSNSP. The CDR3 in full is CAWRRDSNSPLHF. This sequence joins TRBV30 and TRBJ1-6; TRBD1 matches 7 bases. The read terminates 3 residues ahead of where the CDR3 ends, so the germline J gene completes it. Germline V lookup: CDR1 GTSNPN, CDR2 SVGIG (reference sequence). V trimming: 3 bases; J trimming: 7 bases; junction bases outside the gene matches: 3. The CDR3 consists of 13 residues.

This clone showed up many times. The read comes to an end 3 residues before the CDR3 does, leaving the germline J gene to fill in the end. The chain is built from TRBV7-9 and TRBJ2-7; the D gene is possibly TRBD1 (5 bases). Germline values: CDR1 SEHNR, CDR2 FQNEAQ (reference sequence). The CDR3 loop spans 14 amino acids. V was clipped by 5 bases and J by 4 bases, with 15 bases between them. The covered CDR3 bases are TGTGCCAGCAGCCCCCGGACAAGTATATACGAG. Amino acids: CASSPRTSIYE. The whole CDR3 sequence is CASSPRTSIYEQYF.

The sample holds many counts of this clone. The read gets to within 3 residues of the CDR3 end, and the germline J gene fills in the rest. The chain links TRBV18 to TRBJ2-1; TRBD2 agrees at 8 bases. Germline V gene sequence: CDR1 KGHSH, CDR2 LQKENI. This CDR3 is 14 amino acids long. Trimming removed 3 bases from V and 6 bases from J; junction bases left unmatched: 4. CDR3 region: CASSPGLASNEQFF. The sequenced part of the CDR3 DNA is TGTGCCAGCTCACCCGGACTAGCTAGCAATGAG.

By sample share, this clone is medium-sized. Read coverage stops 3 residues before the CDR3 terminus; the germline J gene supplies the remainder. This chain connects TRBV3-1 (or the pseudogene TRBV3-2) to TRBJ2-7; 13 bases line up with TRBD2. With V trimmed by 4 bases and J by 6 bases, 6 bases remained unmatched. CDR1 is LGHDT and CDR2 is YNNKEL in the germline V gene (reference sequence). CDR3 length: 15 residues. The sequenced part of the CDR3 DNA is TGTGCCAGCAGCCGCGGACTAGCGGGGGTTATCGAG. It specifies CASSRGLAGVIE. The CDR3 in its entirety is CASSRGLAGVIEQYF.

This clone was observed many times. The missing CDR3 end, 3 residues past where the read stops, is filled in from the germline J gene. The chain couples TRBV27 to TRBJ1-2; D is ambiguous. Per the germline V gene, CDR1 is MNHEY and CDR2 is SMNVEV (reference sequence). The CDR3 sequence is 14 residues long. V lost 6 bases and J 1 base, leaving 12 bases between the germline ends. The covered CDR3 bases are TGTGCCAGCAGCCGTGGACTGAATAACTATGGC. Residues: CASSRGLNNYG. The whole CDR3 is CASSRGLNNYGYTF.

This clone was observed many times. The read ends 3 residues early relative to the CDR3; the germline J gene fills the gap. The V gene is TRBV5-1, the J gene TRBJ2-7; 12 positions match TRBD2. The CDR3 length is 15 residues. J gave up 4 bases and V 4 bases, and 6 bases lay outside the gene matches. Per germline, CDR1 SGHRS and CDR2 YFSETQ. CDR3 in amino acids: CASSQGLAGSYEQYF. The covered CDR3 bases are TGCGCCAGCAGCCAGGGACTAGCGGGCTCGTACGAG.

This clone was seen repeatedly, ten times or more. The read ends 3 residues shy of where the CDR3 ends; the end is completed using the germline J gene. The chain links TRBV7-9 to TRBJ2-5; 7 bases fit TRBD2. The V and J ends lost 7 bases and 4 bases, in that order; junction bases with no gene match: 12. The CDR3 totals 15 residues. The germline CDR1 and CDR2 sequences are SEHNR and FQNEAQ (reference sequence). The CDR3 sequence is CASIRGDYLTETQYF. The covered CDR3 bases are TGTGCCAGCATCCGAGGGGACTACCTGACAGAGACC. Drawing the rest from reference TRBV7-9 and TRBJ2-5, the complete variable domain is DTGVSQNPRHKITKRGQNVTFRCDPISEHNRLYWYRQTLGQGPEFLTYFQNEAQLEKSRLLSDRFSAERPKGSFSTLEIQRTEQGDSAMYLCASIRGDYLTETQYFGPGTRLLVL.

This clone was seen at least ten times. The read terminates 3 residues before the CDR3 end, so the remaining end is supplied by the germline J gene. The gene calls are TRBV19 and TRBJ1-6; 11 positions agree with TRBD1. V lost 3 bases to trimming and J lost 10 bases; unmatched junction nucleotides: 5. The CDR3 spans 15 residues. The germline V gene encodes CDR1 LNHDA and CDR2 SQIVND (reference sequence). The sequenced CDR3 bases are TGTGCCAGTAGTATGGGACAGGGGGTAGGATCACCC. The encoded protein is CASSMGQGVGSP. The CDR3 in full is CASSMGQGVGSPLHF.

As regards this clone: The read ends 3 residues before the CDR3 terminus; that terminus is restored from the germline J gene. This chain joins TRBV7-6 and TRBJ1-4, with 8 bases aligning to TRBD1. CDR3 size: 14 residues. Germline assignment: CDR1 SGHVS and CDR2 FNYEAQ. Trimming took 2 bases from V and 6 from J; bases not matched to a gene: 2. CDR3 loop: CASSLQGAYEKLFF. CDR3 DNA (partial): TGTGCCAGCAGCTTACAGGGGGCTTATGAAAAA. Looking up the rest from reference TRBV7-6 and TRBJ1-4 gives the full variable domain: GAGVSQSPRYKVTKRGQDVALRCDPISGHVSLYWYRQALGQGPEFLTYFNYEAQQDKSGLPNDRFSAERPEGSISTLTIQRTEQRDSAMYRCASSLQGAYEKLFFGSGTQLSVL.

About this clone itself: The CDR3 is cut off 3 residues early in the read; its end comes from the germline J gene. Other DNA sequences of this sample code for an identical CDR3. V gene TRBV18 combines with J gene TRBJ1-1, with D possibly being TRBD1 (6 bases). Germline assignment: CDR1 KGHSH and CDR2 LQKENI. CDR3 length: 13 residues. The V end was cut by 3 bases, the J end by 2 bases, with 7 bases between. The DNA read from the CDR3 is TGTGCCAGCTCACCGGGACAAAACACTGAA. It encodes CASSPGQNTE. From start to end, the CDR3 is CASSPGQNTEAFF.

This clone has more than one count but fewer than ten. The DNA ends 3 residues before the CDR3 does, and the rest of the CDR3 is filled in from the germline J gene. This sequence joins TRBV7-2 and TRBJ2-5; 8 bases fit TRBD2. V was clipped by 3 bases and J by 4 bases; unmatched bases: 7. The V gene's germline CDR1 is SGHTA and CDR2 FQGNSA. The CDR3 runs to 15 residues. The CDR3 is CASSFESGGGETQYF. CDR3 DNA, as far as it was read: TGTGCCAGCAGCTTCGAGAGCGGGGGCGGAGAGACC.

Details on this clone: The DNA ends 3 residues before the CDR3 does, and the rest of the CDR3 is filled in from the germline J gene. The chain recombines TRBV30 with TRBJ2-2; D unresolved. The CDR3 runs to 14 residues. From germline, CDR1 is GTSNPN and CDR2 SVGIG (reference sequence). V lost 0 bases and J 3 bases, leaving 8 bases between the germline ends. CDR3 DNA (partial): TGTGCCTGGAGTGTACGATTAGACACCGGGGAG. Translating gives CAWSVRLDTGE. The CDR3 reads in full as CAWSVRLDTGELFF. The entire variable domain, with the rest obtained from reference TRBV30 and TRBJ2-2, is as follows: SQTIHQWPATLVQPVGSPLSLECTVEGTSNPNLYWYRQAAGRGLQLLFYSVGIGQISSEVPQNLSASRPQDRQFILSSKKLLLSDSGFYLCAWSVRLDTGELFFGEGSRLTVL.

The sequenced CDR3 bases are TGTGCCAGCAGCTTAGGGGGCGGACGCACAGATACG. It translates to CASSLGGGRTDT. The entire CDR3 protein is CASSLGGGRTDTQYF. The rearrangement joins TRBV7-8 to TRBJ2-3; tentatively, D is TRBD1 (5 bases). The CDR3 end is not reached by the read, which stops 3 residues before it; the germline J gene fills it in. Germline lookup yields CDR1 SGHVS and CDR2 FQNEAQ. Trimming shortened V by 1 base and J by 1 base, and 9 bases separated the two germline ends. This CDR3 has 15 amino acids.

This clone was recorded many times. The CDR3 end lies 3 residues beyond the end of the read and is filled in from the germline J gene. The chain couples TRBV19 to TRBJ1-4; a possible D gene is TRBD1 (5 bases). V gave up 5 bases and J gave up 7 bases, with 20 bases separating them. The CDR3 is made up of 16 amino acids. The germline gives CDR1 LNHDA, CDR2 SQIVND (reference sequence). The sequenced part of the CDR3 DNA is TGTGCCAGTAGTCCCAGGGCGGGGCAGGGTGGTGAAAAA. Its translation: CASSPRAGQGGEK. The entire CDR3 is CASSPRAGQGGEKLFF.

This clone was seen many times. The CDR3 goes on 3 residues after the read ends, and that part is filled in from the germline J gene. This sequence joins TRBV5-4 and TRBJ2-1, with TRBD1 matching over 7 bases. Unmatched junction bases numbered 8, after V lost 0 bases and J lost 8 bases. This CDR3 contains 15 residues. CDR1 SGHNT and CDR2 YYREEE come from the germline V gene (reference sequence). Here the CDR3 reads CASSLAGTVPHEQFF. The sequenced part of the CDR3 DNA is TGTGCCAGCAGCTTGGCGGGGACAGTGCCCCATGAG.

To note about this clone: Read coverage stops 3 residues before the CDR3 terminus; the germline J gene supplies the remainder. This chain connects TRBV2 to TRBJ1-4; weak D call: TRBD1 (6 bases). CDR1 SNHLY and CDR2 FYNNEI come from the germline V gene. V lost 0 bases and J 8 bases, leaving 10 bases between the germline ends. This CDR3 has 14 residues. The covered CDR3 bases are TGTGCCAGCAGTGAAGCGCTGGACAGAGAAAAA. Translated, it gives CASSEALDREK. The complete CDR3 protein is CASSEALDREKLFF.

Note on this clone: The missing CDR3 end, 3 residues past where the read stops, is filled in from the germline J gene. V is TRBV19 and J is TRBJ2-2, with D possibly TRBD2 on 5 matching bases. Germline V gene data show CDR1 as LNHDA and CDR2 as SQIVND (reference sequence). The V gene lost 5 bases and the J gene lost 5 bases, with 15 bases spanning the gap. The CDR3 extends over 15 amino acids. Partial CDR3 DNA: TGTGCCAGTAGTTATGAGGCCCGGGGTACCGGGGAG. Translated: CASSYEARGTGE. The whole CDR3 protein reads CASSYEARGTGELFF.

This clone has a count of ten or more. The part of the CDR3 DNA that was read is TGTGCCTGGAGTAAGCGACGGGGGAGGGTCACAGATACG. It codes for CAWSKRRGRVTDT. The entire CDR3 reads CAWSKRRGRVTDTQYF. The chain carries TRBV30 and TRBJ2-3, with TRBD2 matching 7 bases. The CDR3 end falls 3 residues outside the read, so it is completed with the germline J gene. This CDR3 is 16 amino acids long. V gave up 2 bases and J gave up 2 bases; unmatched junction bases: 10. Looked up from germline, CDR1 is GTSNPN and CDR2 is SVGIG (reference sequence).

This clone was counted only a few times. The read gets to within 3 residues of the CDR3 end, and the germline J gene fills in the rest. This chain links TRBV19 with TRBJ2-7; TRBD1 matches 10 bases. The V and J ends lost 3 bases and 3 bases, in that order; junction bases with no gene match: 8. Germline V gives CDR1 LNHDA, CDR2 SQIVND (reference sequence). The CDR3 length is 16 residues. The CDR3 bases that were read are TGTGCCAGTAGTATCTTCTCCGGGACAGGGGTCTACGAG. Amino acid sequence: CASSIFSGTGVYE. The full CDR3 protein is CASSIFSGTGVYEQYF.

This clone occurred a few times. Read sequence stops 3 residues before the CDR3 end, and the germline J gene provides the missing end. The V gene is TRBV7-9, the J gene TRBJ1-2; unclear D gene. The CDR3 extends over 12 amino acids. Looked up from germline, CDR1 is SEHNR and CDR2 is FQNEAQ (reference sequence). Incomplete CDR3 DNA: TGTGCCAGCAGCTTCGAGGAAGGGGGC. It encodes CASSFEEGG. The whole CDR3 protein is CASSFEEGGYTF. The full variable domain, its missing parts supplied by reference TRBV7-9 and TRBJ1-2, is DTGVSQNPRHKITKRGQNVTFRCDPISEHNRLYWYRQTLGQGPEFLTYFQNEAQLEKSRLLSDRFSAERPKGSFSTLEIQRTEQGDSAMYLCASSFEEGGYTFGSGTRLTVV.

Details on this clone: Read coverage stops 3 residues before the CDR3 terminus; the germline J gene supplies the remainder. The chain has TRBV6-2 or TRBV6-3 and TRBJ1-1; unclear D gene. Trimming took 0 bases from V and 1 from J, leaving 15 bases between them. The length of the CDR3 is 17 residues. Germline V lookup: CDR1 MNHEY, CDR2 SVGEGT. The CDR3 loop is CASSYSSGQYKNTEAFF. CDR3 DNA (partial): TGTGCCAGCAGTTACTCGAGTGGTCAGTACAAGAACACTGAA.

This clone was observed a few times. The CDR3 extends 3 residues past the end of the read, so its final part is completed from the germline J gene. V gene TRBV6-1 combines with J gene TRBJ2-5, with D maybe TRBD1 (6 bases). Germline V gene lookup returns CDR1 MNHNS and CDR2 SASEGT. This CDR3 contains 14 residues. The V and J ends lost 1 base and 1 base respectively, with 7 bases between them. Incomplete CDR3 DNA: TGTGCCAGCAGTGAAGGAGGGGGCCAAGAGACC. Translated: CASSEGGGQET. The whole CDR3 protein reads CASSEGGGQETQYF.

A few counts support this clone. Read data end 3 residues before the CDR3 end; the end is taken from the germline J gene. The rearrangement uses TRBV6-2 or TRBV6-3 and TRBJ2-5, with 11 bases aligning to TRBD2. Germline V gene lookup returns CDR1 MNHEY and CDR2 SVGEGT. This CDR3 is built from 14 residues. J was trimmed by 4 bases and V by 6 bases; bases with no gene match: 4. The part of the CDR3 DNA that was read is TGTGCCAGCAGACTAGCGGGGGACCTAGAGACC. Its protein product is CASRLAGDLET. The entire CDR3 protein reads CASRLAGDLETQYF.

This clone has a handful of counts. Read data end 3 residues before the CDR3 end; the end is taken from the germline J gene. This rearrangement joins TRBV7-8 to TRBJ2-7; D possibly corresponds to TRBD1 (5 bases). The CDR3 consists of 15 residues. CDR1 is SGHVS and CDR2 is FQNEAQ in the germline V gene. V lost 0 bases and J lost 1, with 10 bases in between. The DNA read from the CDR3 is TGTGCCAGCAGCTTAGCGGGGCTTGGGTCCTACGAG. Translation: CASSLAGLGSYE. The entire CDR3 protein is CASSLAGLGSYEQYF. Supplemented by reference TRBV7-8 and TRBJ2-7, the full variable domain reads GAGVSQSPRYKVAKRGQDVALRCDPISGHVSLFWYQQALGQGPEFLTYFQNEAQLDKSGLPSDRFFAERPEGSVSTLKIQRTQQEDSAVYLCASSLAGLGSYEQYFGPGTRLTVT.

Remarks on this clone: The CDR3 end falls 3 residues outside the read, so it is completed with the germline J gene. J is TRBJ2-4 and V is TRBV30, with 8 bases matching TRBD1. V was clipped by 0 bases and J by 6 bases; unmatched bases: 4. Germline V gives CDR1 GTSNPN, CDR2 SVGIG (reference sequence). The CDR3 loop spans 14 amino acids. CDR3 sequence reads: CAWSVPDRGNIQYF. The part of the CDR3 DNA that was read is TGTGCCTGGAGTGTTCCCGACAGGGGAAACATT. The full variable domain, rest sourced from reference TRBV30 and TRBJ2-4, is SQTIHQWPATLVQPVGSPLSLECTVEGTSNPNLYWYRQAAGRGLQLLFYSVGIGQISSEVPQNLSASRPQDRQFILSSKKLLLSDSGFYLCAWSVPDRGNIQYFGAGTRLSVL.

This clone was detected a few times. The observed sequence ends 3 residues before the CDR3 terminus, with the missing tail filled in from the germline J gene. The rearrangement uses TRBV7-2 and TRBJ2-7; no definite D call. This CDR3 spans 13 amino acids. Germline CDR1 SGHTA, CDR2 FQGNSA. Trimming left V 2 bases short and J 2 bases short, with 7 bases between. Partial CDR3 DNA: TGTGCCAGCAGCTTAAGCCAGGCCTACGAG. Its translation: CASSLSQAYE. The complete CDR3 protein is CASSLSQAYEQYF.

About this clone: The CDR3 end falls 3 residues outside the read, so it is completed with the germline J gene. The J gene is TRBJ1-1, the V gene TRBV2, with D tentatively TRBD1 (5 bases). Germline-derived CDR1 and CDR2 are SNHLY and FYNNEI. Trimming stripped 11 bases from V and 6 bases from J, with 16 bases between. CDR3 length: 12 amino acids. The sequenced CDR3 bases are TGTGCCGGACACTTGTCGCACGCTGAA. Amino acid sequence: CAGHLSHAE. In full, the CDR3 is CAGHLSHAEAFF.

CDR3 residues: CASSVGAYSNQPQHF. The sequenced CDR3 bases are TGTGCCAGTAGCGTAGGGGCCTATAGCAATCAGCCC. The rearrangement uses TRBV19 and TRBJ1-5; a possible D gene is TRBD1 (5 bases). The DNA ends 3 residues before the CDR3 does, and the rest of the CDR3 is filled in from the germline J gene. V gave up 6 bases and J gave up 0 bases, with 12 bases separating them. From germline, CDR1 is LNHDA and CDR2 SQIVND (reference sequence). The CDR3 has 15 residues.